This entry lists 2 T cell receptor beta chains sequenced from one sample in a study of cytomegalovirus exposure and HLA in healthy donors. The PCR employed 60 Vbeta primers together with 13 Jbeta primers. Data came from immunoSEQ multiplex PCR; TCRdb stores just in-frame clones and leaves some out. There are over 130,000 clones in the sample; roughly 90% occur only once, and around 0.54% lies in the top ten. Sequenced material: PBMCs. The receptors shown here come from a woman aged 40 to 50 in good health and CMV-seronegative.

The chain is built from TRBV10-3 and TRBJ2-1, with TRBD2 as a possible D gene (6 bases). The CDR3 is made up of 11 amino acids. Germline V gene lookup returns CDR1 ENHRY and CDR2 SYGVKD. Between the trimmed V and J ends, which lost 7 bases and 8 bases, there was a span of 9 bases. The CDR3 spells CAINSGDEQFF. CDR3 DNA sequence: TGTGCCATCAATAGCGGAGATGAGCAGTTCTTC.

The chain links TRBV7-2 to TRBJ2-1; D uncertain. Germline V gene lookup returns CDR1 SGHTA and CDR2 FQGNSA. CDR3 length: 16 residues. V was clipped by 5 bases and J by 0 bases, with 14 bases between them. CDR3 nucleotide sequence: TGTGCCAGCAGCACCCAACCGATCAGCTCCTACAATGAGCAGTTCTTC. Translated: CASSTQPISSYNEQFF.